Listed below are T cell receptor beta chains from one sample, sequenced in a study of T cell responses to AZD1222 COVID-19 vaccine. TCRdb keeps only in-frame clones here, not all; method: immunoSEQ multiplex PCR. There are around 69,000 clones in the sample; around 84% occur only once, and 7.3% lies in the top ten. This specimen consisted of peripheral blood, obtained on day 0 of AZD1222 vaccination. The source is an adult in good health. Both conserved end residues are part of each CDR3. Rows give clone size only sometimes, using once, few, many, or a class for an expanded clone.

clone size: once; J gene: TRBJ1-1; V gene: TRBV6-5; CDR3 protein: CASMLGINTEAFF
clone size: once; J gene: TRBJ2-5; V gene: TRBV4-2; CDR3 protein: CASSQDSGTVQETQYF
clone size: NA; J gene: TRBJ1-1; V gene: TRBV20-1; CDR3 protein: CSGWGFTEAFF
clone size: NA; J gene: TRBJ2-7; V gene: TRBV2; CDR3 protein: CARGSGSSYEQYF
clone size: NA; J gene: TRBJ2-5; V gene: TRBV29-1; CDR3 protein: CSVDATGVFRETQYF
clone size: few; J gene: TRBJ2-3; V gene: TRBV3-1/TRBV3-2; CDR3 protein: CASSQTNTASGQYF
clone size: once; J gene: TRBJ1-5; V gene: TRBV15; CDR3 protein: CATSRDVSNQPQHF
clone size: NA; J gene: TRBJ1-2; V gene: TRBV3-1/TRBV3-2; CDR3 protein: CASSPQGDTRHYGYTF
clone size: NA; J gene: TRBJ1-1; V gene: TRBV7-9; CDR3 protein: CASSFTNRENTEAFF
clone size: NA; J gene: TRBJ2-7; V gene: TRBV7-8; CDR3 protein: CASSLETGGTYEQYF
clone size: once; J gene: TRBJ1-1; V gene: TRBV5-1; CDR3 protein: CASSPGQPGEAFF